The T cell receptor beta chain described here comes from a study of technical replicates of blood from a handful of donors (TCRdb year 2017). Trimming at the junction amounts to 3 bases on V and 4 bases on J, and the germline ends lie 10 bases apart. The CDR3 has 14 amino acids, counting the end cysteine and phenylalanine. Of all the DNA, just the CDR3 is kept, 42 bases in frame from base 1. CDR1 SGHNT and CDR2 YENEEA were looked up in the germline V gene. The library was obtained by the immunoSEQ multiplex PCR assay. TCRdb carries this immuneACCESS record with in-frame sequences only. Its versions omit some clonotypes, under half of them owing to an unresolved V gene in the studies checked, with the rest unexplained. The sample has more than 75,000 clones on record, roughly 95% of them singletons. The ten largest clones capture 0.37% of the sample. About this clone: No antigen is known for it. The record has no base qualities; no much larger clone is one base away.

The receptor's source is a human donor in good health. What was sequenced was T cells isolated from PBMCs. The V and J segments used are TRBV11-3 and TRBJ1-3, with a weak D call of TRBD1 (5 bases match). The nucleotide sequence reads as follows: TGTGCCAGCAGCTTCGATCCAGGGGGAAACACCATATATTTT. Translated, this is CASSFDPGGNTIYF.